The entry that follows covers one T cell receptor beta chain sequence. This entry comes from a study of radiotherapy plus CTLA-4 blockade in lung cancer. CDR3 length equals 15 residues. Germline V gene lookup returns CDR1 MGHDK and CDR2 SYGVNS. After removal of 1 base from V and 5 bases from J, the junction contained 3 bases not matched to a gene. Method: immunoSEQ multiplex PCR; TCRdb's copy keeps in-frame clones and lacks some. The sample yields under 95,000 clones, 78% seen once. The clonotype originates from a human donor with non-small cell lung cancer whose response to radiotherapy plus ipilimumab could not be evaluated. Some clones in this sample may be carry-over from other donors' samples. This sequence joins TRBV25-1 and TRBJ2-5; 11 nucleotides align to TRBD1. Sequencing was performed on peripheral blood, taken from a patient treated with radiotherapy plus ipilimumab. CDR3 amino acids: CASSESGTGGETQYF. The CDR3 bases are TGTGCCAGCAGTGAATCCGGGACAGGGGGGGAGACCCAGTACTTC.